Shown below are 27 T cell receptor beta chains from a single sample sequenced in a study of human T cells and chemical hapten exposure. From the RACE reads, TCRdb called clonotypes with MiXCR, one entry per CDR3 protein. The table shows some 150,000 distinct CDR3 sequences, with 12% occurring only once. Noted time point: patch test 2, 6 weeks after DPC sensitization. The treatment here: therapeutic diphenylcyclopropenone sensitization with weekly scalp DPC. This specimen consisted of whole blood, obtained in connection with sensitization to the hapten diphenylcyclopropenone (DPC). The receptors were sampled from a woman aged 50 to 60 with alopecia areata. Some clones in this sample may be carry-over from other donors' samples.

This clonotype appeared once. The chain joins TRBV11-2 to TRBJ2-7; D unclear. V shed 4 bases and J shed 8 bases, with 9 bases lying between them. CDR1 and CDR2 (germline): SGHAT, FQNNGV. This CDR3 comprises 11 residues. CDR3 bases: TGTGCCAGCAGCTCTTCCCCCAAGCAGTACTTC. This gives the protein CASSSSPKQYF.

The chain recombines TRBV7-2 with TRBJ2-1; TRBD2 agrees at 9 bases. With 5 bases clipped from V and 4 bases from J, the junction kept 6 bases outside the gene matches. Germline lookup yields CDR1 SGHTA and CDR2 FQGNSA. The CDR3 is made up of 15 amino acids. CDR3 loop: CASSISGSGYNEQFF. The CDR3 bases are TGTGCCAGCAGCATTAGCGGGAGCGGGTACAATGAGCAGTTCTTC.

The table lists this clonotype with many counts. This sequence joins TRBV6-1 and TRBJ2-1, with 7 bases aligning to TRBD2. The germline CDR1 and CDR2 sequences are MNHNS and SASEGT. The CDR3 length is 17 residues. V lost 2 bases, J lost 0 bases, and 7 bases stayed unmatched. Here the CDR3 reads CASSERLSGNSYNEQFF. In nucleotides, the CDR3 is TGTGCCAGCAGTGAAAGGCTGAGCGGGAACTCCTACAATGAGCAGTTCTTC.

This clonotype has a handful of counts. This chain uses TRBV28 with TRBJ1-5; tentative D call: TRBD1 (5 bases). CDR3 length equals 12 residues. The V gene's germline CDR1 is MDHEN and CDR2 SYDVKM. V was clipped by 7 bases and J by 5 bases, with 9 bases between them. The CDR3 here is CASTREDQPQHF. CDR3 nucleotide sequence: TGTGCCAGCACCAGGGAAGATCAGCCCCAGCATTTT.

V and J are TRBV29-1 and TRBJ1-1; tentatively, D is TRBD1 (5 bases). Trimming stripped 7 bases from V and 1 base from J, with 10 bases between. Germline V gene sequence: CDR1 SQVTM, CDR2 ANQGSEA. CDR3 length equals 12 residues. The CDR3 DNA is TGCAGCGGCGGGACTTCGAACACTGAAGCTTTCTTT. The encoded protein is CSGGTSNTEAFF.

This sequence joins TRBV7-6 and TRBJ2-7; D possibly corresponds to TRBD1 (6 bases). Germline V gene sequence: CDR1 SGHVS, CDR2 FNYEAQ. CDR3 length equals 17 residues. Deletions cut 1 base from V and 6 bases from J, with 22 bases between. CDR3 sequence (DNA): TGTGCCAGCAGCTTAGGCGGCTCTGGGACATCCGTCGGCGAGCAGTACTTC. Protein: CASSLGGSGTSVGEQYF.

The sample holds a few counts of this clonotype. V gene TRBV12-3 or TRBV12-4 combines with J gene TRBJ1-3, with TRBD1 matching 8 bases. The CDR3 is 16 residues long. V lost 6 bases to trimming and J lost 6 bases; unmatched junction nucleotides: 13. CDR3: CASRPDRGGLENTIYF. CDR3 bases: TGTGCCAGCAGACCCGACAGGGGAGGCCTGGAAAACACCATATATTTT.

This clonotype was picked up many times. A junction end diverges from the germline sequence, so it may reflect a read error. The genes are TRBV12-3 or TRBV12-4 and TRBJ2-1; 7 bases agree with TRBD2. The CDR3 covers 14 residues. Written as DNA, the CDR3 is TGTGCCAGCCTGAAGCGGGGAATCTACACTGAGCAGTTCTTC. It is translated as CASLKRGIYTEQFF.

V gene TRBV28 combines with J gene TRBJ2-7, with 9 bases matching TRBD2. The CDR3 contains 16 residues. The V gene's germline CDR1 is MDHEN and CDR2 SYDVKM. J was trimmed by 3 bases and V by 6 bases; bases with no gene match: 12. The CDR3, as DNA: TGTGCCAGCAGCCCTACCGGGGTAGCGGGAGTCTACGAGCAGTACTTC. It specifies CASSPTGVAGVYEQYF.

This clonotype was counted only a few times. This chain links TRBV6-5 with TRBJ2-7; 14 positions agree with TRBD2. Germline CDR1 is MNHEY and CDR2 is SVGAGI. Trimming cost V 7 bases and J 2 bases; bases outside gene matches: 10. The CDR3 length is 17 residues. CDR3 bases: TGTGCCAGCACTCTCTCTCCGGGACTAGCGGGAGCCTACGAGCAGTACTTC. This translates into CASTLSPGLAGAYEQYF.

This clonotype was recorded once. This rearrangement joins TRBV30 to TRBJ1-1; no definite D call. Germline values: CDR1 GTSNPN, CDR2 SVGIG (reference sequence). CDR3 length equals 14 residues. Between the trimmed V and J ends, which lost 0 bases and 2 bases, there was a span of 10 bases. CDR3 coding DNA: TGTGCCTGGAGTGTACTGTCCGATAACACTGAAGCTTTCTTT. Translated, it gives CAWSVLSDNTEAFF.

V gene TRBV15 combines with J gene TRBJ1-1, with TRBD1 as a possible D gene (6 bases). Trimming pared 1 base from V and 0 bases from J, leaving 15 bases between. Germline V lookup: CDR1 LNHNV, CDR2 YYDKDF (reference sequence). The CDR3 totals 17 residues. DNA of the CDR3: TGTGCCACCAGCAGAGGGTTAGGGGGAGCCATGAACACTGAAGCTTTCTTT. This gives the protein CATSRGLGGAMNTEAFF.

V usage is TRBV11-3 and J usage is TRBJ2-2; 14 bases fit TRBD2. The CDR3 consists of 15 residues. J was trimmed by 5 bases and V by 6 bases; bases with no gene match: 2. Germline CDR1 is SGHNT and CDR2 is YENEEA. The CDR3 DNA reads TGTGCCAGCAGGACTAGCGGGAGGGCAACCGGGGAGCTGTTTTTT. It encodes CASRTSGRATGELFF. The variable domain in full, completed from reference TRBV11-3 and TRBJ2-2, reads EAGVVQSPRYKIIEKKQPVAFWCNPISGHNTLYWYLQNLGQGPELLIRYENEEAVDDSQLPKDRFSAERLKGVDSTLKIQPAELGDSAVYLCASRTSGRATGELFFGEGSRLTVL.

This clonotype was seen a handful of times. The CDR3 DNA sequence: TGTGCCAGCCTCGACAGGGGATCCAACGAGCAGTACTTC. Its protein is CASLDRGSNEQYF. V usage is TRBV19 and J usage is TRBJ2-7, with 8 bases matching TRBD1. Germline CDR1 reads LNHDA; CDR2 reads SQIVND (reference sequence). J gave up 5 bases and V 9 bases, and 9 bases lay outside the gene matches. The CDR3 covers 13 residues. The full variable domain, with the rest looked up from reference TRBV19 and TRBJ2-7, is DGGITQSPKYLFRKEGQNVTLSCEQNLNHDAMYWYRQDPGQGLRLIYYSQIVNDFQKGDIAEGYSVSREKKESFPLTVTSAQKNPTAFYLCASLDRGSNEQYFGPGTRLTVT.

J is TRBJ2-2 and V is TRBV7-2, with 8 bases lining up with TRBD2. V lost 5 bases and J lost 4; bases outside the gene matches: 6. This CDR3 is 15 amino acids long. Germline lookup yields CDR1 SGHTA and CDR2 FQGNSA. DNA for the CDR3: TGTGCCAGCAGCCGGGTTACTAGCGGCACCGGGGAGCTGTTTTTT. It codes for CASSRVTSGTGELFF.

This clonotype has at least ten counts. V usage is TRBV19 and J usage is TRBJ1-5; D is unclear. Trimming cost V 6 bases and J 0 bases, with 9 bases left between them. The CDR3 sequence is 14 residues long. Germline V CDR1 and CDR2: LNHDA, SQIVND (reference sequence). This CDR3 is CASSPGGSNQPQHF. The CDR3 DNA follows: TGTGCCAGTAGCCCCGGTGGTAGCAATCAGCCCCAGCATTTT.

This clonotype occurred a few times. The chain carries TRBV12-3 or TRBV12-4 and TRBJ1-2; D might be TRBD1 (5 bases). The CDR3 contains 14 residues. Trimming pared 0 bases from V and 4 bases from J, leaving 9 bases between. As DNA, the CDR3 is TGTGCCAGCAGTTTAGCAGGGGCGGGCTATGGCTACACCTTC. Amino acid sequence: CASSLAGAGYGYTF.

This clonotype has more than one count but fewer than ten. This chain joins TRBV25-1 and TRBJ2-7; TRBD1 or TRBD2 may be the D gene (5 bases each). The CDR3 totals 14 residues. The V gene's germline CDR1 is MGHDK and CDR2 SYGVNS. Trimming cost V 3 bases and J 2 bases, with 11 bases left between them. CDR3 DNA: TGTGCCAGCAGTGATCAGGGAGCGACCTACGAGCAGTACTTC. This sequence encodes CASSDQGATYEQYF.

As regards this clonotype: At one boundary the junction diverges from the germline segment, which might be a read error. The genes are TRBV12-3 or TRBV12-4 and TRBJ2-3; 9 nucleotides align to TRBD2. The CDR3 totals 15 residues. CDR3 DNA sequence: TGTGCCAGCAGAGTGGGTAGCGGGAGCATAGATACGCAGTATTTT. Its protein is CASRVGSGSIDTQYF.

This clonotype was detected ten times or more. This sequence joins TRBV7-9 and TRBJ2-1, with 7 bases aligning to TRBD2. CDR3 length: 14 residues. Germline V gene lookup returns CDR1 SEHNR and CDR2 FQNEAQ (reference sequence). V dropped 5 bases and J dropped 11; count of bases not matched to a gene: 12. The CDR3 region has the DNA TGTGCCAGCAGCCCTGGGACTAAGTGGAGCCAGCAGTTCTTC. Amino acids: CASSPGTKWSQQFF.

This clonotype was found a few times. V gene TRBV29-1 combines with J gene TRBJ2-7, with 12 bases fitting TRBD2. Looked up from germline, CDR1 is SQVTM and CDR2 is ANQGSEA. The J segment lost 6 bases and the V segment lost 4 bases, leaving 7 bases of the junction unmatched. The CDR3 is 14 amino acids. CDR3: CSVAGPSGRGEQYF. The CDR3 nucleotides read TGCAGCGTTGCAGGCCCTAGCGGGAGGGGCGAGCAGTACTTC.

In its sample, this clonotype was seen many times. The chain recombines TRBV4-3 with TRBJ2-7, with 9 positions matching TRBD2. V shed 0 bases and J 5 bases; nucleotides not matched to a gene: 8. Germline CDR1 LGHNA, CDR2 YSLEER. The CDR3 extends over 16 amino acids. CDR3 in DNA: TGCGCCAGCAGCCAAGATAGGGCGGGAGGGTTCAACGAGCAGTACTTC. Its protein is CASSQDRAGGFNEQYF.

This clonotype was recorded a few times. The chain combines TRBV30 with TRBJ2-4; 7 positions match TRBD1. The junction had 11 bases not matched to a gene; V was cut back by 5 bases and J by 7 bases. Germline V gene data show CDR1 as GTSNPN and CDR2 as SVGIG (reference sequence). The CDR3 is made up of 14 amino acids. CDR3 loop: CAWALTGVVNIQYF. DNA for the CDR3: TGTGCCTGGGCCCTAACAGGGGTGGTGAACATTCAGTACTTC. Full variable domain (missing parts from reference TRBV30 and TRBJ2-4): SQTIHQWPATLVQPVGSPLSLECTVEGTSNPNLYWYRQAAGRGLQLLFYSVGIGQISSEVPQNLSASRPQDRQFILSSKKLLLSDSGFYLCAWALTGVVNIQYFGAGTRLSVL.

This clonotype was seen more than once but under ten times. V usage is TRBV10-2 and J usage is TRBJ1-6; TRBD1 agrees at 8 bases. In germline, CDR1 is WSHSY, CDR2 SAAADI. V was clipped by 6 bases and J by 7 bases; unmatched bases: 17. This CDR3 spans 18 amino acids. CDR3 residues: CASRDRELTRGGNSPLHF. The CDR3 region has the DNA TGCGCCAGCAGGGACAGGGAGCTGACCCGTGGGGGGAATTCACCCCTCCACTTT.

There are a few counts of this clonotype. Relative to the germline gene, one junction end is altered; a read error may explain this. The chain couples TRBV28 to TRBJ1-6; D gene unclear. From germline, CDR1 is MDHEN and CDR2 SYDVKM. This CDR3 is built from 13 residues. The CDR3 DNA is TGTGCCAGCAGTTTAGGGGAGAATTCACTCCTCCACTTT. Translation gives CASSLGENSLLHF.

This rearrangement joins TRBV11-3 to TRBJ2-1; no clear D gene. Germline-derived CDR1 and CDR2 are SGHNT and YENEEA. Trimming stripped 1 base from V and 6 bases from J, with 7 bases between. The CDR3 runs to 13 residues. The CDR3 bases are TGTGCCAGCAGCTTAGCGCGGATCAATGAGCAGTTCTTC. This gives the protein CASSLARINEQFF.

This clonotype was seen a handful of times. The chain carries TRBV11-2 and TRBJ2-7, with 7 bases matching TRBD1. Trimming removed 5 bases from V and 2 bases from J; junction bases left unmatched: 12. This CDR3 comprises 16 residues. Germline-derived CDR1 and CDR2 are SGHAT and FQNNGV. This chain's CDR3 is CASSPLGGLDTYEQYF. DNA of the CDR3: TGTGCCAGCAGCCCCCTAGGGGGCCTAGACACCTACGAGCAGTACTTC.